The clone carrying this T cell receptor beta chain was seen ten or more times. Its cognate antigen is unknown. This entry comes from a study of identical twins. Only healthy Caucasians were enrolled as donors. CDR1 MNHNY and CDR2 SVGAGI come from the germline V gene (reference sequence). The V and J ends lost 6 bases and 7 bases, in that order; junction bases with no gene match: 7. This CDR3 region has 13 residues. Notes on the study in general: Zero-insertion analyses were open to partial confounding by invariant MAIT and iNKT cells. Out-of-frame alpha sequences shared by twins were enriched for low generation probability.

MiXCR, run by TCRdb on the 5' RACE reads, gives a single entry per CDR3 protein. The sample yields around 480,000 distinct CDR3 sequences, roughly an eighth seen once. This same sample was also taken into another study, of yellow fever vaccine responses in identical twins. That work states: Twin vaccine T cell responses reportedly seemed partly convergent, partly personalized.

The source is a woman aged 18-29 years in good health. V usage is TRBV6-6 and J usage is TRBJ2-5; 8 bases are a match to TRBD1. Sequenced sample: CD4+ T cells sorted from blood. CDR3 protein: CASSQTGGGTQYF. The CDR3 nucleotides are TGTGCCAGCAGCCAAACAGGGGGAGGGACCCAGTACTTC.